The clone carrying this T cell receptor beta chain appeared a few times. What it binds is not known. A second PCR, run for 7 to 11 cycles, used a sample-barcoded 5' primer plus a J-beta primer mix. All samples yielded 3 million or more CDR3-containing paired-end reads. TCRdb fed the 5' RACE reads into MiXCR, producing one record per CDR3 protein. The sample shows about 800,000 distinct CDR3 sequences, 20% to 25% of them seen only once. CDR1 is SGHTA, CDR2 FQGNSA, per germline. The CDR3 has 16 residues. The data are from a study of blood T cells in healthy people across ages. Whole-study findings and limits: Unknown donor CMV status possibly confounded expanded clonotype changes. There was a strong correlation between TCR beta diversity and naive T cell percentage.

This same sample was also taken into another study, of T cells of mothers and their children. From that second work: Each child gave 2.9 million or so TCR beta CDR3 reads (each mother, over 9.5 million).

The gene calls are TRBV7-2 and TRBJ2-5, with 11 bases identical to TRBD2. The last part of the DNA fits TRBJ2-7 better; the J call may be wrong. The origin of this receptor is a boy between 10 and 17 years old in good health. Sequenced input: blood. The CDR3: CASSLALAGGLYEQYF. The DNA for the CDR3 is TGTGCCAGCAGCTTAGCCCTAGCGGGGGGCCTCTACGAGCAGTACTTC.